The rows below give T cell receptor beta chains drawn from one sample of a study of T cells in Graves' hyperthyroidism and ophthalmopathy. TCRdb redid the calling of the multiplex PCR reads with MiXCR, one entry per CDR3 protein. Here the sample spans 300,000 to 450,000 distinct CDR3 sequences, over 11% being singletons. Specimen: blood. The receptors originated from a woman in her sixties or seventies with Graves' hyperthyroidism. Each CDR3 is given with its conserved first and last residue. D genes are given only for firm matches. Not all rows give a size; the values are once, few, many and, for expanded clones, a class.

-,TRBV15,-,TRBJ2-7,CATSRDLSLVLDEQYF,TGTGCCACCAGCAGAGATCTCTCCCTAGTTCTCGACGAGCAGTACTTC
-,TRBV10-2,-,TRBJ1-2,CASSPSRTAINGYTF,TGCGCCAGCAGTCCCAGCAGGACAGCCATAAATGGCTACACCTTC
many,TRBV20-1,TRBD2,TRBJ2-7,CSARVTSGRSVTYEQYF,TGCAGTGCTAGAGTGACTAGCGGGAGGTCTGTGACCTACGAGCAGTACTTC
many,TRBV12-3/TRBV12-4,-,TRBJ2-1,CASSFGADLSYNEQFF,TGTGCCAGCAGTTTTGGGGCCGACCTCTCCTACAATGAGCAGTTCTTC
many,TRBV20-1,-,TRBJ1-6,CSARSSVWGDNSPLHF,TGCAGTGCTAGATCGTCAGTATGGGGGGATAATTCACCCCTCCACTTT
-,TRBV2,TRBD2,TRBJ2-5,CASSGLAGAGQETQYF,TGTGCCAGCAGTGGGCTAGCGGGAGCGGGCCAAGAGACCCAGTACTTC
-,TRBV18,TRBD1,TRBJ2-7,CASSHRDREEQYF,TGTGCCAGCTCACACCGGGACAGGGAAGAGCAGTACTTC
-,TRBV28,TRBD1,TRBJ2-7,CASTGQATYEQYF,TGTGCCAGCACGGGACAGGCAACCTACGAGCAGTACTTC
few,TRBV10-3,-,TRBJ2-5,CAISERGPQETQYF,TGTGCCATCAGTGAGAGGGGACCGCAAGAGACCCAGTACTTC
-,TRBV27,TRBD1,TRBJ2-1,CASSPLQGREQFF,TGTGCCAGCAGTCCATTACAGGGGCGTGAGCAGTTCTTC
-,TRBV10-2,-,TRBJ2-7,CASSGSVSYEQYF,TGCGCCAGCAGCGGGTCCGTCTCCTACGAGCAGTACTTC
once,TRBV28,TRBD1,TRBJ1-2,CASSLGDRGAYGYTF,TGTGCCAGCAGTTTAGGGGACAGGGGTGCCTATGGCTACACCTTC
many,TRBV2,TRBD2,TRBJ2-1,CASSEAHRAPVAGGNEQFF,TGTGCCAGCAGTGAAGCGCATCGCGCCCCGGTAGCGGGAGGAAATGAGCAGTTCTTC
-,TRBV20-1,TRBD2,TRBJ2-3,CSASGRGGDTQYF,TGCAGTGCTAGCGGGAGGGGTGGAGATACGCAGTATTTT
few,TRBV4-1,-,TRBJ2-7,CASSQVRFREQYF,TGCGCCAGCAGCCAAGTTCGGTTTAGGGAGCAGTACTTC
few,TRBV5-1,TRBD1,TRBJ2-2,CASSLWAGGSTGELFF,TGCGCCAGCAGCTTGTGGGCAGGGGGCAGCACCGGGGAGCTGTTTTTT
few,TRBV28,-,TRBJ1-3,CASKFRGAGNTIYF,TGTGCCAGCAAATTCCGAGGGGCTGGAAACACCATATATTTT
-,TRBV6-2/TRBV6-3,TRBD2,TRBJ2-7,CASSSRLAGELSEQYF,TGTGCCAGCAGTTCACGACTAGCGGGAGAACTCTCCGAGCAGTACTTC
-,TRBV28,TRBD1,TRBJ1-6,CASSPSPGQGAGVYNSPLHF,TGTGCCAGCAGTCCCTCCCCGGGACAGGGGGCTGGGGTGTATAATTCACCCCTCCACTTT
many,TRBV15,TRBD2,TRBJ2-3,CATSMRTSGPTDTQYF,TGTGCCACCAGCATGCGGACTAGCGGACCCACAGATACGCAGTATTTT
few,TRBV4-1,TRBD1,TRBJ1-6,CASSQGSDRRNSPLHF,TGCGCCAGCAGCCAGGGGTCGGACAGGAGGAATTCACCCCTCCACTTT
few,TRBV10-2,-,TRBJ2-5,CASSEGLIASQETQYF,TGCGCCAGCAGTGAGGGGTTGATAGCCTCCCAAGAGACCCAGTACTTC
few,TRBV5-1,-,TRBJ1-1,CASSPQGAIEAFF,TGCGCCAGCTCTCCCCAAGGAGCCATCGAAGCTTTCTTT
many,TRBV12-3/TRBV12-4,-,TRBJ2-7,CASNSGSQFEQYF,TGTGCCAGCAATTCCGGGTCCCAATTCGAGCAGTACTTC
many,TRBV20-1,-,TRBJ1-1,CSANPGGGGGLAFF,TGCAGTGCAAACCCTGGTGGGGGGGGCGGTTTAGCTTTCTTT
few,TRBV30,-,TRBJ1-2,CAWSEGNRGYTF,TGTGCCTGGAGTGAGGGGAATAGGGGCTACACCTTC
-,TRBV3-1,-,TRBJ2-5,CASSPFRDSLKYF,TGTGCCAGCAGCCCCTTCCGGGACTCCCTCAAGTACTTC
-,TRBV9,-,TRBJ1-5,CASSVNVGEAQHF,TGTGCCAGCAGCGTAAATGTGGGCGAAGCCCAGCATTTT
many,TRBV20-1,-,TRBJ2-3,CSARADSDTQYF,TGCAGTGCTAGAGCGGATTCAGATACGCAGTATTTT
few,TRBV29-1,-,TRBJ1-2,CSVGAAGGDGYTF,TGCAGCGTAGGGGCCGCGGGGGGCGATGGCTACACCTTC
-,TRBV5-1,TRBD1,TRBJ1-6,CASSLSGTGRSPLHF,TGCGCCAGCAGCCTATCCGGGACAGGGAGGTCACCCCTCCACTTT
many,TRBV11-3,-,TRBJ2-1,CASSPAAGQSYNEQFF,TGTGCCAGCAGCCCCGCGGCGGGACAGTCCTACAATGAGCAGTTCTTC
few,TRBV5-1,-,TRBJ2-3,CASSLEGEDTQYF,TGCGCCAGCAGCTTGGAGGGGGAAGATACGCAGTATTTT
many,TRBV12-3/TRBV12-4,TRBD2,TRBJ2-5,CASSLASGSYETQYF,TGTGCCAGCAGTTTGGCTAGCGGGAGTTATGAGACCCAGTACTTC
-,TRBV19,TRBD2,TRBJ2-2,CASSVAGGHGELFF,TGTGCCAGTAGCGTAGCGGGAGGTCACGGGGAGCTGTTTTTT
many,TRBV5-4,TRBD2,TRBJ2-3,CASSFLAGEDTQYF,TGTGCCAGCAGCTTTCTAGCGGGAGAAGATACGCAGTATTTT
-,TRBV11-1,TRBD1,TRBJ2-7,CASSLVAGTGGYEQYF,TGTGCCAGCAGCTTAGTTGCCGGGACAGGGGGCTACGAGCAGTACTTC
-,TRBV7-3,TRBD2,TRBJ2-3,CASSLFRLAGRTDTQYF,TGTGCCAGCAGCTTATTCAGACTAGCGGGTCGCACAGATACGCAGTATTTT
-,TRBV4-1,-,TRBJ2-2,CASSQANTGKLFF,TGCGCCAGCAGCCAAGCTAACACCGGGAAGCTGTTTTTT
-,TRBV7-3,TRBD2,TRBJ2-2,CASSLGLAGATGELFF,TGTGCCAGCAGCTTAGGGCTGGCGGGAGCCACCGGGGAGCTGTTTTTT
-,TRBV5-6,TRBD1,TRBJ1-2,CASSLSAGQGRRRGYTF,TGTGCCAGCAGCTTGTCCGCCGGACAGGGCCGTCGGCGGGGCTACACCTTC
-,TRBV4-2,-,TRBJ2-1,CASSQDLLGPFF,TGTGCCAGCAGCCAAGATCTTCTGGGCCCGTTCTTC
-,TRBV12-3/TRBV12-4,-,TRBJ2-4,CASSFFDKNIQYF,TGTGCCAGCAGTTTTTTCGACAAAAACATTCAGTACTTC
many,TRBV12-3/TRBV12-4,-,TRBJ1-1,CASSLRANTEAFF,TGTGCCAGCAGCCTACGTGCGAACACTGAAGCTTTCTTT
few,TRBV13,TRBD2,TRBJ2-3,CASSHHRGGRGADTQYF,TGTGCCAGCAGCCACCATCGGGGCGGGAGGGGCGCAGATACGCAGTATTTT